One and the same sample provided the 5 T cell receptor beta chains below, sequenced in a study of vaccination and CD4 T cells after COVID-19. No antigens are known for them. The Oncomine TCR Beta short-read assay was applied to DNA of cultured CD4+ T cells. TCRdb reprocessed the PCR reads via MiXCR and lists one record per CDR3 protein. The table records about 9,000 distinct CDR3 sequences, around 55% of them present only once. Stated treatment: roughly 11-day PBMC culture with coronavirus spike peptide pools or control peptides (ViraFEST assay). Sequenced: CD4+ T cells from blood, cultured in vitro. The receptor source for this set is a human donor who had recovered from COVID-19.

This clonotype was counted only a few times. The V call is TRBV7-2, the J call TRBJ2-1; 9 nucleotides align to TRBD2. J was trimmed by 7 bases and V by 2 bases; bases with no gene match: 9. Germline V gene lookup returns CDR1 SGHTA and CDR2 FQGNSA. The CDR3 has 16 residues. The CDR3 sequence: CASSLRFAGGPNEQFF. CDR3 DNA: TGTGCCAGCAGCTTAAGATTCGCGGGGGGGCCTAATGAGCAGTTCTTC. The variable domain in full, completed from reference TRBV7-2 and TRBJ2-1, reads GAGVSQSPSNKVTEKGKDVELRCDPISGHTALYWYRQSLGQGLEFLIYFQGNSAPDKSGLPSDRFSAERTGGSVSTLTIQRTQQEDSAVYLCASSLRFAGGPNEQFFGPGTRLTVL.

V usage is TRBV7-2 and J usage is TRBJ1-2; D perhaps matches TRBD1 (5 bases). Trimming took off 1 base at V and 1 base at J, with 10 bases between the two ends. The germline V gene encodes CDR1 SGHTA and CDR2 FQGNSA. The CDR3 covers 15 residues. In DNA form, the CDR3 reads TGTGCCAGCAGCTTAGATAACAGGCTTAACTATGGCTACACCTTC. This sequence encodes CASSLDNRLNYGYTF.

The chain has TRBV6-2 or TRBV6-3 and TRBJ2-3; 7 bases match TRBD1. Germline V gene lookup returns CDR1 MNHEY and CDR2 SVGEGT. CDR3 length: 19 amino acids. J lost 6 bases, V lost 7 bases, and 25 bases had no gene match. Here the CDR3 reads CASTILSPSGRGRRDTQYF. The CDR3 DNA sequence: TGTGCCAGCACCATCTTAAGTCCAAGTGGTAGGGGGCGAAGGGATACGCAGTATTTT.

The V call is TRBV19, the J call TRBJ1-2; tentative D call: TRBD1 (5 bases). CDR3 length equals 16 residues. V lost 3 bases and J 1 base, leaving 15 bases between the germline ends. CDR1 is LNHDA and CDR2 is SQIVND in the germline V gene (reference sequence). The CDR3 loop reads CASSISGNSLNYGYTF. The CDR3 bases are TGTGCCAGTAGTATCTCAGGGAATAGCCTTAACTATGGCTACACCTTC. Variable domain in full (rest from reference TRBV19 and TRBJ1-2): DGGITQSPKYLFRKEGQNVTLSCEQNLNHDAMYWYRQDPGQGLRLIYYSQIVNDFQKGDIAEGYSVSREKKESFPLTVTSAQKNPTAFYLCASSISGNSLNYGYTFGSGTRLTVV.

The chain employs TRBV5-1 and TRBJ1-2; D might be TRBD1 (5 bases). V was pared by 4 bases and J by 5 bases, with 12 bases between. CDR3 length equals 13 residues. Germline CDR1 and CDR2: SGHRS and YFSETQ. The CDR3 nucleotides are TGCGCCAGCAGCGCTGGGGGAGGTTATGGCTACACCTTC. It yields the protein CASSAGGGYGYTF. Together with reference TRBV5-1 and TRBJ1-2, the CDR3 gives the full variable domain: KAGVTQTPRYLIKTRGQQVTLSCSPISGHRSVSWYQQTPGQGLQFLFEYFSETQRNKGNFPGRFSGRQFSNSRSEMNVSTLELGDSALYLCASSAGGGYGYTFGSGTRLTVV.